This is a list of T cell receptor beta chains from one sample in a study of blood T cell repertoires in COVID-19. The protocol was immunoSEQ multiplex PCR, while the TCRdb copy is restricted to in-frame clones and leaves out a portion. Of over 15,000 clones in the sample, roughly 80% were seen once. Sequencing was carried out using peripheral blood. The source of these receptors is a man aged 80 or over with active COVID-19. Both conserved end residues are trimmed from each CDR3. The order of the fields is J gene, V gene, CDR3 protein.

J gene: TRBJ2-1
V gene: TRBV20-1
CDR3 protein: SASFRSPEQF

J gene: TRBJ2-7
V gene: TRBV3-1/TRBV3-2
CDR3 protein: ASSPPQRERYEQY

J gene: TRBJ1-1
V gene: TRBV28
CDR3 protein: ASRPGQEVAAF

J gene: TRBJ2-7
V gene: TRBV6-5
CDR3 protein: ASSRQGKHEQY

J gene: TRBJ2-1
V gene: TRBV11-2
CDR3 protein: ASSASGTDNEQF

J gene: TRBJ2-1
V gene: TRBV19
CDR3 protein: ASSIGPKAGVEFWDEQF

J gene: TRBJ2-3
V gene: TRBV5-6
CDR3 protein: ASSQQLERETDTQY

J gene: TRBJ2-1
V gene: TRBV27
CDR3 protein: ASSTGTSGRVNEQF

J gene: TRBJ1-5
V gene: TRBV29-1
CDR3 protein: SVGTGTGGQPQH

J gene: TRBJ1-1
V gene: TRBV7-8
CDR3 protein: ASSLESQGTEAF

J gene: TRBJ2-7
V gene: TRBV9
CDR3 protein: ASSVAPGLEAYEQY

J gene: TRBJ2-1
V gene: TRBV6-6
CDR3 protein: ASSQSPLYNEQF

J gene: TRBJ2-3
V gene: TRBV6-2/TRBV6-3
CDR3 protein: ASSPTSGLDTDTQY

J gene: TRBJ2-7
V gene: TRBV4-2
CDR3 protein: ASSQGGEREEY

J gene: TRBJ2-1
V gene: TRBV19
CDR3 protein: ASRPRPTSGAEQF

J gene: TRBJ2-7
V gene: TRBV6-5
CDR3 protein: ASSRSGTPPYEQY

J gene: TRBJ2-3
V gene: TRBV6-5
CDR3 protein: ASRPQGADTQY

J gene: TRBJ1-5
V gene: TRBV6-2/TRBV6-3
CDR3 protein: ASSYGGGLSNQPQH

J gene: TRBJ2-1
V gene: TRBV19
CDR3 protein: ASTPLAGVHNEQF

J gene: TRBJ2-5
V gene: TRBV7-9
CDR3 protein: ASSSLGTGGEAQY

J gene: TRBJ2-1
V gene: TRBV24-1
CDR3 protein: ATEEGVYNEQF

J gene: TRBJ2-2
V gene: TRBV5-1
CDR3 protein: ASSYRSWDTGELF

J gene: TRBJ2-1
V gene: TRBV5-1
CDR3 protein: ASSPSGSIYNEQF

J gene: TRBJ2-7
V gene: TRBV5-8
CDR3 protein: ASSPGTDPRYEQY

J gene: TRBJ2-5
V gene: TRBV5-1
CDR3 protein: ASSSAGTGEETQY

J gene: TRBJ1-4
V gene: TRBV30
CDR3 protein: AWSARANEKLF

J gene: TRBJ2-5
V gene: TRBV5-4
CDR3 protein: ASSLDTRKETQY

J gene: TRBJ2-2
V gene: TRBV2
CDR3 protein: ASSEDGGRANTGELF

J gene: TRBJ2-5
V gene: TRBV4-2
CDR3 protein: ASSQEGQFQETQY

J gene: TRBJ2-2
V gene: TRBV30
CDR3 protein: AWSKLAGTRRTGELF

J gene: TRBJ1-2
V gene: TRBV7-9
CDR3 protein: ASSQGQNSYGYT

J gene: TRBJ2-7
V gene: TRBV4-3
CDR3 protein: ASSQDFRTGGTYEQY

J gene: TRBJ2-3
V gene: TRBV28
CDR3 protein: ASSLGPGTQY

J gene: TRBJ2-3
V gene: TRBV7-2
CDR3 protein: ASSLDRGNTDTQY

J gene: TRBJ2-1
V gene: TRBV6-6
CDR3 protein: ASSPGGSSYNEQF

J gene: TRBJ2-7
V gene: TRBV11-2
CDR3 protein: ASSPRGRYEQY

J gene: TRBJ2-1
V gene: TRBV27
CDR3 protein: ASSYGNPSYNEQF

J gene: TRBJ2-6
V gene: TRBV19
CDR3 protein: ASSILPTGQGFSSGANVLT

J gene: TRBJ2-3
V gene: TRBV19
CDR3 protein: ASSFRGQREADTQY

J gene: TRBJ2-1
V gene: TRBV4-2
CDR3 protein: ASSQASGGEQF

J gene: TRBJ2-5
V gene: TRBV3-1/TRBV3-2
CDR3 protein: ASSLQGSETQY

J gene: TRBJ1-2
V gene: TRBV30
CDR3 protein: ASISGNYGYT

J gene: TRBJ2-7
V gene: TRBV7-8
CDR3 protein: ASSSSRPSTGEQY

J gene: TRBJ2-7
V gene: TRBV10-1
CDR3 protein: ASSDSTYEQY

J gene: TRBJ2-7
V gene: TRBV18
CDR3 protein: ASSPTDRHSQY

J gene: TRBJ1-4
V gene: TRBV6-2/TRBV6-3
CDR3 protein: ASSSGQGAEKLF

J gene: TRBJ1-2
V gene: TRBV5-6
CDR3 protein: ASSLGQNYGYT

J gene: TRBJ1-4
V gene: TRBV28
CDR3 protein: ASSSGQKNEKLF

J gene: TRBJ1-5
V gene: TRBV28
CDR3 protein: ASSQDGGNQPQH

J gene: TRBJ2-1
V gene: TRBV24-1
CDR3 protein: ATSALGVGVEQF